This passage covers 27 T cell receptor beta chains from one sample sequenced in a study of blood T cells in healthy people across ages. A J-beta primer mix and a sample-barcoded 5' primer were used in a second PCR of roughly 6 to 12 cycles. Via MiXCR, TCRdb re-called the 5' RACE reads, giving one row per CDR3 protein. The sample yields hundreds of thousands of distinct CDR3 sequences, 25% seen once. The data were also submitted as part of a second study, on T cells of mothers and their children.

Sequenced: blood. The receptors here all came from a boy aged 10-17 years in good health.

This clonotype was counted a few times. The chain recombines TRBV7-9 with TRBJ2-7; no clear D. Germline V gene data show CDR1 as SEHNR and CDR2 as FQNEAQ (reference sequence). The V end lost 3 bases, the J end lost 8 bases, and 11 bases lay between the germline ends. The CDR3 contains 12 residues. CDR3 sequence reads: CASSFGSTQQYF. DNA of the CDR3: TGTGCCAGCAGCTTTGGTTCAACCCAGCAGTACTTC.

V gene TRBV7-3 combines with J gene TRBJ2-6; D may be TRBD2 (6 bases). The CDR3 runs to 18 residues. V was trimmed by 5 bases and J by 0 bases, leaving 17 bases between them. Germline V lookup: CDR1 SGHTA, CDR2 FQGTGA. CDR3 sequence reads: CASSLGGSPSSGANVLTF. The CDR3 DNA follows: TGTGCCAGCAGCCTCGGAGGGTCCCCCTCCTCTGGGGCCAACGTCCTGACTTTC.

The chain is built from TRBV7-9 and TRBJ2-1, with TRBD2 matching 11 bases. The CDR3 loop spans 19 amino acids. Germline V gene sequence: CDR1 SEHNR, CDR2 FQNEAQ (reference sequence). The J segment lost 0 bases and the V segment lost 2 bases, leaving 9 bases of the junction unmatched. The CDR3 is CASSLNLLAGGPSYNEQFF. CDR3 bases: TGTGCCAGCAGCTTAAATCTCCTAGCGGGGGGCCCCTCCTACAATGAGCAGTTCTTC.

This clonotype was detected a few times. J is TRBJ1-3 and V is TRBV12-5, with 10 bases that match TRBD1. CDR1 and CDR2 from the germline V gene are LGHNT and FRNRAP. This CDR3 is 15 amino acids long. The V gene end was trimmed by 5 bases and the J gene end by 6 bases; junction bases not matched to a gene: 7. The CDR3 DNA sequence: TGTGCTAGTGGTGAACCGGGACAGGGGACAAACACCATATATTTT. This translates into CASGEPGQGTNTIYF.

The chain is built from TRBV12-3 or TRBV12-4 and TRBJ2-7; 7 bases are shared with TRBD2. V trimming: 4 bases; J trimming: 3 bases; junction bases outside the gene matches: 6. The CDR3 extends over 14 amino acids. The CDR3 spells CASSSPGLNYEQYF. The CDR3 DNA reads as TGTGCCAGCAGTTCCCCGGGACTAAACTACGAGCAGTACTTC.

The table lists this clonotype with a few counts. This sequence joins TRBV7-9 and TRBJ2-5; weak D call: TRBD2 (6 bases). Gene TRBJ2-1 matches the end of the DNA better, so the J call may be wrong. Germline CDR1 and CDR2: SEHNR and FQNEAQ (reference sequence). The CDR3 contains 14 residues. The CDR3 sequence is CASTFGGPINEQFF. Here the CDR3 DNA reads TGTGCCAGCACCTTCGGGGGACCCATCAATGAGCAGTTCTTC.

The genes are TRBV20-1 and TRBJ2-7; 7 nucleotides line up with TRBD1. From germline, CDR1 is DFQATT and CDR2 SNEGSKA (reference sequence). The J segment lost 2 bases and the V segment lost 3 bases, leaving 10 bases of the junction unmatched. The CDR3 runs 15 residues. The CDR3 nucleotides are TGCAGTGCTAGTGATCACCGGACAGGTACCTACGAGCAGTACTTC. Its translation: CSASDHRTGTYEQYF.

CDR3 sequence (DNA): TGTGCCAGCAGCACTACGACTAGCGGGAGCTACGAGCAGTACTTC. Protein product: CASSTTTSGSYEQYF. The genes are TRBV7-9 and TRBJ2-7; 12 bases fit TRBD2. Per germline, CDR1 SEHNR and CDR2 FQNEAQ (reference sequence). Unmatched junction bases numbered 5, after V lost 5 bases and J lost 3 bases. The CDR3 sequence is 15 residues long. The variable domain in full, completed from reference TRBV7-9 and TRBJ2-7, reads DTGVSQNPRHKITKRGQNVTFRCDPISEHNRLYWYRQTLGQGPEFLTYFQNEAQLEKSRLLSDRFSAERPKGSFSTLEIQRTEQGDSAMYLCASSTTTSGSYEQYFGPGTRLTVT.

V is TRBV11-2 and J is TRBJ2-3, with 12 bases identical to TRBD2. The V segment lost 5 bases and the J segment 3 bases; nucleotides outside the gene matches: 12. Germline CDR1 reads SGHAT; CDR2 reads FQNNGV. The CDR3 sequence is 18 residues long. The CDR3 region is CASSVWGLAGGPTDTQYF. The CDR3 DNA reads as TGTGCCAGCAGCGTATGGGGGCTAGCGGGAGGGCCAACAGATACGCAGTATTTT. The full variable domain, rest sourced from reference TRBV11-2 and TRBJ2-3, is EAGVAQSPRYKIIEKRQSVAFWCNPISGHATLYWYQQILGQGPKLLIQFQNNGVVDDSQLPKDRFSAERLKGVDSTLKIQPAKLEDSAVYLCASSVWGLAGGPTDTQYFGPGTRLTVL.

The table lists this clonotype with a few counts. One junction end disagrees with the germline gene, perhaps due to a read error. The chain joins TRBV10-3 to TRBJ1-3; D gene unclear. Germline V gene lookup returns CDR1 ENHRY and CDR2 SYGVKD. This CDR3 is 14 amino acids long. The CDR3 nucleotides read TGTGCCATCAGTGATCCGGATTCTGGAAACGCCATATATTTT. This translates into CAISDPDSGNAIYF.

This clonotype turned up a few times. J is TRBJ2-5 and V is TRBV12-3 or TRBV12-4, with D possibly TRBD2 on 7 matching bases. The length of the CDR3 is 13 residues. Trimming took off 7 bases at V and 4 bases at J, with 13 bases between the two ends. Here the CDR3 reads CASTRGGGETQYF. CDR3 DNA: TGTGCCAGCACAAGGGGGGGAGGAGAGACCCAGTACTTC.

The chain carries TRBV5-1 and TRBJ2-5; D unclear. The J call is in doubt because the DNA end fits TRBJ2-7 better. Germline assignment: CDR1 SGHRS and CDR2 YFSETQ. The CDR3 has 15 amino acids. CDR3 sequence reads: CASSLEAYQSYEQYF. In DNA, the CDR3 is TGCGCCAGCAGCTTGGAAGCCTACCAATCCTACGAGCAGTACTTC.

This clonotype was detected only a few times. J is TRBJ2-7 and V is TRBV6-2 or TRBV6-3; D is tentatively TRBD1 or TRBD2 (6 bases each). The ends were cut back, 6 bases at V and 7 bases at J, with 10 bases in the middle. The CDR3 is made up of 11 amino acids. Germline V gene sequence: CDR1 MNHEY, CDR2 SVGEGT. The CDR3 sequence: CASSRGTEQYF. The CDR3 DNA is TGTGCCAGCAGCCGGGGGACAGAGCAGTACTTC.

CDR3 bases: TGTGCCAGCAGTTACTCATTGCCCTCCTACAATGAGCAGTTCTTC. Amino acids: CASSYSLPSYNEQFF. The chain couples TRBV6-6 to TRBJ2-1; D is ambiguous. V lost 0 bases, J lost 0 bases, and 6 bases lay in between. Per germline, CDR1 MNHNY and CDR2 SVGAGI (reference sequence). There are 15 residues in the CDR3.

This clonotype was picked up a small number of times. V usage is TRBV5-1 and J usage is TRBJ1-1, with 9 bases that match TRBD1. Trimming cost V 4 bases and J 7 bases; bases outside gene matches: 11. CDR1 is SGHRS, CDR2 YFSETQ, per germline. This CDR3 has 15 residues. The CDR3 nucleotides are TGCGCCAGCAGCCCTTGGGACAGGGAGGTTGGTGAAGCTTTCTTT. This encodes CASSPWDREVGEAFF. The whole variable domain, remainder taken from reference TRBV5-1 and TRBJ1-1, is KAGVTQTPRYLIKTRGQQVTLSCSPISGHRSVSWYQQTPGQGLQFLFEYFSETQRNKGNFPGRFSGRQFSNSRSEMNVSTLELGDSALYLCASSPWDREVGEAFFGQGTRLTVV.

This clonotype was counted between two and nine times. V usage is TRBV5-1 and J usage is TRBJ2-2; perhaps TRBD1 as D (6 bases). The CDR3 consists of 16 residues. Germline V lookup: CDR1 SGHRS, CDR2 YFSETQ. Trimming stripped 2 bases from V and 7 bases from J, with 18 bases between. The CDR3 region is CASSFYVQGGIGELFF. CDR3 nucleotide sequence: TGCGCCAGCAGCTTTTACGTACAGGGCGGAATCGGGGAGCTGTTTTTT.

The V call is TRBV29-1, the J call TRBJ2-1, with no clear D. The J call is uncertain, as TRBJ2-7 better fits the DNA end. The CDR3 runs 13 residues. CDR1 is SQVTM, CDR2 ANQGSEA, per germline. The CDR3 reads CSVGSSNVYEQYF. DNA of the CDR3: TGCAGCGTTGGGAGCTCGAACGTTTACGAGCAGTACTTC.

The chain links TRBV5-1 to TRBJ2-5; 7 bases align to TRBD1. From germline, CDR1 is SGHRS and CDR2 YFSETQ. The CDR3 has 15 residues. V trimming: 2 bases; J trimming: 1 base; junction bases outside the gene matches: 5. The CDR3 loop reads CASSFTGQLQETQYF. The CDR3 coding sequence is TGCGCCAGCAGCTTTACGGGACAGCTCCAAGAGACCCAGTACTTC.

The chain carries TRBV13 and TRBJ1-5; 8 bases are shared with TRBD1. This CDR3 is 16 amino acids long. V shed 5 bases, J shed 6 bases, and the junction held 12 bases outside the gene matches. Germline lookup yields CDR1 PRHDT and CDR2 FYEKMQ (reference sequence). The CDR3 spells CASSIWTGSRVQPQHF. The CDR3 bases are TGTGCCAGCAGCATCTGGACAGGGTCTCGTGTTCAGCCCCAGCATTTT.

This clonotype has a handful of counts. The V call is TRBV9, the J call TRBJ2-2; 9 nucleotides match TRBD2. Germline V gene sequence: CDR1 SGDLS, CDR2 YYNGEE. The CDR3 consists of 16 residues. Germline trimming cut 2 bases from V and 5 bases from J; bases unmatched to any gene: 7. This CDR3 is CASSVLAGGTTGELFF. The CDR3 DNA is TGTGCCAGCAGCGTGTTGGCGGGAGGGACTACCGGGGAGCTGTTTTTT. Using reference TRBV9 and TRBJ2-2 for the parts outside the CDR3, the full variable domain is DSGVTQTPKHLITATGQRVTLRCSPRSGDLSVYWYQQSLDQGLQFLIQYYNGEERAKGNILERFSAQQFPDLHSELNLSSLELGDSALYFCASSVLAGGTTGELFFGEGSRLTVL.

This clonotype was recorded only once. The gene calls are TRBV4-1 and TRBJ1-1; tentatively, D is TRBD1 (5 bases). V was pared by 1 base and J by 3 bases, with 12 bases between. The CDR3 runs to 15 residues. CDR1 and CDR2 from the germline V gene are MGHRA and YSYEKL. The CDR3 is CASSQAWGEDTEAFF. The CDR3 coding sequence is TGCGCCAGCAGCCAAGCATGGGGGGAGGACACTGAAGCTTTCTTT.

The chain carries TRBV12-3 or TRBV12-4 and TRBJ2-5; D possibly corresponds to TRBD1 (6 bases). This CDR3 comprises 19 residues. Trimming shortened V by 4 bases and J by 3 bases, and 27 bases separated the two germline ends. The CDR3 DNA reads TGTGCCAGCAGTTCAAATTCTCAGGGACATAGGAATCCCGAAGAGACCCAGTACTTC. This sequence encodes CASSSNSQGHRNPEETQYF.

Only a few counts were recorded for this clonotype. The genes are TRBV24-1 and TRBJ2-1, with TRBD1 as a possible D gene (6 bases). TRBJ2-5 matches the DNA end more closely, so the J call is doubtful. The germline gives CDR1 KGHDR, CDR2 SFDVKD. The CDR3 loop spans 13 amino acids. As DNA, the CDR3 is TGTGCCACCAGTGATACTACAGGGAAGACCCAGTACTTC. Translation: CATSDTTGKTQYF.

The chain is built from TRBV7-9 and TRBJ2-7, with a possible D match to TRBD2 (5 bases). The CDR3 is 14 residues long. Trimming removed 1 base at V and 5 bases at J, with 12 bases between. CDR1 is SEHNR and CDR2 is FQNEAQ in the germline V gene (reference sequence). The CDR3 here is CASSLVSPRDEQYF. Here the CDR3 DNA reads TGTGCCAGCAGCTTAGTAAGCCCGAGGGACGAGCAGTACTTC. Drawing the rest from reference TRBV7-9 and TRBJ2-7, the complete variable domain is DTGVSQNPRHKITKRGQNVTFRCDPISEHNRLYWYRQTLGQGPEFLTYFQNEAQLEKSRLLSDRFSAERPKGSFSTLEIQRTEQGDSAMYLCASSLVSPRDEQYFGPGTRLTVT.

There are many counts of this clonotype. V gene TRBV20-1 combines with J gene TRBJ2-7, with TRBD1 matching over 10 bases. The CDR3 sequence is 15 residues long. CDR1 and CDR2 (germline): DFQATT, SNEGSKA (reference sequence). J was trimmed by 4 bases and V by 3 bases; bases with no gene match: 9. The CDR3 nucleotides read TGCAGTGCTAGGGCGGACGAGGGACAGGGGTACGAGCAGTACTTC. Translation: CSARADEGQGYEQYF.

The chain carries TRBV28 and TRBJ2-5, with 7 bases lining up with TRBD2. The J call may be wrong; the DNA end is better matched by TRBJ2-7. Germline values: CDR1 MDHEN, CDR2 SYDVKM. The CDR3 has 15 residues. The CDR3 DNA is TGTGCCAGCAGTTTATCCCGGGACTACTCCTACGAGCAGTACTTC. Protein sequence: CASSLSRDYSYEQYF.

Only a few counts were recorded for this clonotype. The rearrangement joins TRBV20-1 to TRBJ2-1; D perhaps matches TRBD2 (5 bases). The ends were cut back, 7 bases at V and 0 bases at J, with 13 bases in the middle. Germline loops: CDR1 DFQATT, CDR2 SNEGSKA (reference sequence). The CDR3 totals 14 residues. The CDR3 region has the DNA TGCAGTGTACGAGGGCAAAGCTCCTACAATGAGCAGTTCTTC. This sequence encodes CSVRGQSSYNEQFF.